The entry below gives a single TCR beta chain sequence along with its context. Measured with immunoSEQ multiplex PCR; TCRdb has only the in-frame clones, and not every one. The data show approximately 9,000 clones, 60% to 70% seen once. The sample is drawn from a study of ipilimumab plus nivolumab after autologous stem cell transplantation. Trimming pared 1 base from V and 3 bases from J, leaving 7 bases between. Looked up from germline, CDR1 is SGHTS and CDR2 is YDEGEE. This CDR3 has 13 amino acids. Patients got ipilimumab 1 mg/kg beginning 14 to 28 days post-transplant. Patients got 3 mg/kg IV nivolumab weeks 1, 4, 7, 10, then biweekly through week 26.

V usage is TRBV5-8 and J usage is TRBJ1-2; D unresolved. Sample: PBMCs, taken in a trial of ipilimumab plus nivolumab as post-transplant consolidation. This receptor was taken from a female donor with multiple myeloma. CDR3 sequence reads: CASSLNSHYGYTF. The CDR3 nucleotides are TGTGCCAGCAGCTTGAACAGCCACTATGGCTACACCTTC.